Listed below are T cell receptor beta chains from one sample, sequenced in a study of cytomegalovirus exposure and HLA in healthy donors. TCRdb keeps only in-frame clones here, not all; method: immunoSEQ multiplex PCR. Among 200,000 or so clones, about 85% were seen once, and the ten largest hold roughly 0.4%. Sequencing input: PBMCs. These receptors were collected from a male donor in good health and CMV-seropositive. CDR3s include the opening cysteine and the closing phenylalanine or tryptophan. The order of the fields is clone size, V gene, J gene, CDR3 protein. Rows may omit the clone size; those that give it use once, few, many or a size class.

few,TRBV9,TRBJ1-5,CASSVGGIQPQHF
NA,TRBV9,TRBJ2-2,CASSGTGTSGPGGVTGELFF
few,TRBV11-3,TRBJ1-1,CASSLGQRGDGTEAFF
NA,TRBV7-9,TRBJ2-2,CASSFQGTNTGELFF
once,TRBV11-2,TRBJ1-2,CASSLDPGQGSNYGYTF
once,TRBV6-5,TRBJ1-3,CASGLSGNTIYF
NA,TRBV15,TRBJ2-1,CATSGGLAGYNEQFF
once,TRBV28,TRBJ2-2,CASSGPSGRVYGELFF
few,TRBV30,TRBJ2-4,CAWSVAGGVHIQYF
few,TRBV11-2,TRBJ1-4,CASSFWTGSNEKLFF
once,TRBV5-1,TRBJ2-7,CASSSNAGTSGSEQYF
NA,TRBV4-2,TRBJ1-1,CASSPWTGGTEAFF
NA,TRBV7-2,TRBJ2-5,CASSWTSGYQETQYF
NA,TRBV5-4,TRBJ2-3,CASSSRTSGPTDTQYF
NA,TRBV7-3,TRBJ1-1,CASSSRVLLGRQTEAFF
NA,TRBV9,TRBJ2-2,CASKYGRSTGELFF
few,TRBV19,TRBJ2-7,CASSMSSGGAENEQYF